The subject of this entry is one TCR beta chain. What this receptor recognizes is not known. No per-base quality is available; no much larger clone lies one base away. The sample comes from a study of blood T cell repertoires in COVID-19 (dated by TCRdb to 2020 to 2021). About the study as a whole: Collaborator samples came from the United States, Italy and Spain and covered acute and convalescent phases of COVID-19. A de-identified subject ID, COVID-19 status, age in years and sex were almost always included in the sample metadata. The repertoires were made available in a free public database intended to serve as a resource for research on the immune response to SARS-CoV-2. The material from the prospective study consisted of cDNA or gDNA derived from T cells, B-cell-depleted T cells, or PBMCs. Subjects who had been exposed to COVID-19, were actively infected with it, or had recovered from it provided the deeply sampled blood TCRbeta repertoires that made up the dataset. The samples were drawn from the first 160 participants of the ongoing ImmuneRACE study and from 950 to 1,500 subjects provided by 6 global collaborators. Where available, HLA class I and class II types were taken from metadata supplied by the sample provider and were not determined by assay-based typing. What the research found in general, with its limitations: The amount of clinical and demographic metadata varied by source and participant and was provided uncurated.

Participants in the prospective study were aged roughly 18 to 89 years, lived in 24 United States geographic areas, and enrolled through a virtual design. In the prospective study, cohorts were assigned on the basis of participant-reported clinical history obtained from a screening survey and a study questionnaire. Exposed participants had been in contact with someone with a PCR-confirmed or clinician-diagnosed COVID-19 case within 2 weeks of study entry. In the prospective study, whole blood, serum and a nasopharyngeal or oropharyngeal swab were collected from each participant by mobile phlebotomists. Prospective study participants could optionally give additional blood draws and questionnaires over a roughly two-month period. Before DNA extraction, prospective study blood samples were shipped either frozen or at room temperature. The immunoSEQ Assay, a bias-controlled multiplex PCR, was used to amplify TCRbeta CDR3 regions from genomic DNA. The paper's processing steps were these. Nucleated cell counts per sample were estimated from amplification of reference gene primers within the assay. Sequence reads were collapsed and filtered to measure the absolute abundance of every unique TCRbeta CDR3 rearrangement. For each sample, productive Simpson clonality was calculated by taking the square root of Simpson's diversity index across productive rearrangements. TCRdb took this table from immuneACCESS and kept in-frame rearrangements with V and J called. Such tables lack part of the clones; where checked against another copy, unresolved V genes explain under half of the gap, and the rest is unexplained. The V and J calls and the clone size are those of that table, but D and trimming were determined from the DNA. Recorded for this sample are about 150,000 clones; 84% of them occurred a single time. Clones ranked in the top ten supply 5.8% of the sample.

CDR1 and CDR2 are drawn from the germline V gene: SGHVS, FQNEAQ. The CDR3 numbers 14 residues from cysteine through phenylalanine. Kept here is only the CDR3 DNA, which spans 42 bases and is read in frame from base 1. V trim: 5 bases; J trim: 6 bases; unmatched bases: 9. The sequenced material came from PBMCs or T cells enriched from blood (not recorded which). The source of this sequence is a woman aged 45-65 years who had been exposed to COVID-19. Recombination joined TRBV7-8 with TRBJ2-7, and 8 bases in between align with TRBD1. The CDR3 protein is CASSRLTGASEQYF. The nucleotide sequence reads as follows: TGTGCCAGCAGCCGATTGACAGGGGCCTCCGAGCAGTACTTC.